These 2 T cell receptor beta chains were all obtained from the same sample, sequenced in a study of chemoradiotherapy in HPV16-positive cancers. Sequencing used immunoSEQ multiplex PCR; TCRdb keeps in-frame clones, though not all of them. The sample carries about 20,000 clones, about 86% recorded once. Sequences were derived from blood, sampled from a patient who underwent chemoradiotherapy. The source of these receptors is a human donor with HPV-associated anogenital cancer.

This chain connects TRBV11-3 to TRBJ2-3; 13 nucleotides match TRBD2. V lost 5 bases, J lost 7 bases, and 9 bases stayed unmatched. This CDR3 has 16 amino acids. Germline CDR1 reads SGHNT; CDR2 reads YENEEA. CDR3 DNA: TGTGCCAGCAGCCTGACTAGCGGGGGGCCCGCAAATACGCAGTATTTT. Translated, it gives CASSLTSGGPANTQYF.

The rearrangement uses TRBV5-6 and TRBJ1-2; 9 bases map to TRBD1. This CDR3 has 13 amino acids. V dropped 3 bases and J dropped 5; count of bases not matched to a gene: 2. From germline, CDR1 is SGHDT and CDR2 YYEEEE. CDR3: CASSWGQGYGYTF. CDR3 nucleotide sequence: TGTGCCAGCAGCTGGGGACAGGGATATGGCTACACCTTC. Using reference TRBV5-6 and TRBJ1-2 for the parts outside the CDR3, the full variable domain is DAGVTQSPTHLIKTRGQQVTLRCSPKSGHDTVSWYQQALGQGPQFIFQYYEEEERQRGNFPDRFSGHQFPNYSSELNVNALLLGDSALYLCASSWGQGYGYTFGSGTRLTVV.